The rows below give T cell receptor beta chains drawn from one sample of a study of identical twins. TCRdb re-called the 5' RACE reads with MiXCR, one entry per CDR3 protein. The sample records just under 550,000 distinct CDR3 sequences, approximately 14% being singletons. This sample was also put to use in a study of yellow fever vaccine responses in identical twins.

The sample was CD4+ T cells sorted from blood. Every receptor here comes from a woman aged 18 to 35 in good health. CDR3s include the opening cysteine and the closing phenylalanine or tryptophan. D genes are given only for firm matches. Expanded clones get a size class; other rows say once, few or many, or leave the size out.

once	TRBD2	13	TRBV20-1	TRBJ2-1	TGCAGTGCCCTGGGACTAGGAGGAACTGAGCAGTTCTTC	CSALGLGGTEQFF
.	TRBD1	14	TRBV20-1	TRBJ2-3	TGCAGTGCTGGGACAGAGGTTTCTCCAGATACGCAGTATTTT	CSAGTEVSPDTQYF
.	TRBD1	18	TRBV11-2	TRBJ2-3	TGTGCCAGCAGCTTAGGGGACAGGTTCGCACCTAGCACAGATACGCAGTATTTT	CASSLGDRFAPSTDTQYF
few	.	13	TRBV7-9	TRBJ1-5	TGTGCCAGCAGCGCATCGGGGGATCGGCCCCAGCATTTT	CASSASGDRPQHF
few	.	11	TRBV7-9	TRBJ2-5	TGTGCCAGCAGCTTATACGGACTCCAGTACTTC	CASSLYGLQYF
few	.	13	TRBV12-3/TRBV12-4	TRBJ2-1	TGTGCCAGCAGTTTGACTACGGGGAATGAGCAGTTCTTC	CASSLTTGNEQFF
.	TRBD1	14	TRBV11-2	TRBJ2-5	TGTGCCAGCAGCTCACAGGGGGCGAGGGAGACCCAGTACTTC	CASSSQGARETQYF
.	.	13	TRBV6-1	TRBJ2-1	TGTGCCAGCACTCCTGGGACGGGAAATGAGCAGTTCTTC	CASTPGTGNEQFF
.	.	13	TRBV14	TRBJ1-2	TGTGCCAGCAGCCAAGTAAATCTTTATGGCTACACCTTC	CASSQVNLYGYTF
many	.	12	TRBV15	TRBJ2-1	TGTGCCACCAGCAGGGGATACAATGAGCAGTTCTTC	CATSRGYNEQFF
few	TRBD2	16	TRBV4-1	TRBJ2-5	TGCGCCAGCAGCCAAAAGTATACTAGCGGGGGGGAGACCCAGTACTTC	CASSQKYTSGGETQYF
few	TRBD1	16	TRBV29-1	TRBJ2-3	TGCAGCGTTGAGGGCCCGACAGGGGGCGCCCCAGATACGCAGTATTTT	CSVEGPTGGAPDTQYF
.	.	14	TRBV5-1	TRBJ1-1	TGCGCCAGTAGCTTAGATCCGTGGGACACTGAAGCTTTCTTT	CASSLDPWDTEAFF
few	.	13	TRBV9	TRBJ2-7	TGTGCCAGCAGCTTTCGACAGACTGACAAGCAGTACTTC	CASSFRQTDKQYF
.	TRBD1	14	TRBV12-3/TRBV12-4	TRBJ2-5	TGTGCCAGCAGTCCGACAGGGGCAGAAGAGACCCAGTACTTC	CASSPTGAEETQYF
many	TRBD1	12	TRBV20-1	TRBJ1-1	TGCAGTGCTGGGACAGATGGGGATGAAGCTTTCTTT	CSAGTDGDEAFF
many	TRBD2	20	TRBV11-2	TRBJ2-1	TGTGCCAGCAGCTTACCTGGGACTAGCGGGAGGGCCTTCGGTGGCAATGAGCAGTTCTTC	CASSLPGTSGRAFGGNEQFF
few	.	12	TRBV28	TRBJ2-2	TGTGCCAGCAGTTTTGAGACCGGGGAGCTGTTTTTT	CASSFETGELFF
.	.	17	TRBV6-5	TRBJ2-1	TGTGCCAGCAGTTCAGGACACCCCGGATTACGATTAATTGAGCAGTTCTTC	CASSSGHPGLRLIEQFF
few	.	14	TRBV27	TRBJ2-5	TGTGCCAGCAGTTCGCGGACACCCCAAGAGACCCAGTACTTC	CASSSRTPQETQYF
few	TRBD1	15	TRBV24-1	TRBJ2-1	TGTGCCACCAGTGGCCGACAGGGGTTATACAATGAGCAGTTCTTC	CATSGRQGLYNEQFF
.	.	17	TRBV7-9	TRBJ2-1	TGTGCCAGCAGCTTAGTGGGCGGGACGGGGCCCTACAATGAGCAGTTCTTC	CASSLVGGTGPYNEQFF
.	.	15	TRBV20-1	TRBJ2-2	TGCAGTGCTTCCCTCGCGAGGGGCTTAGCCGGGGAGCTGTTTTTT	CSASLARGLAGELFF
.	.	12	TRBV6-1	TRBJ2-2	TGTGCCAGCCACTCGTGGTCCGGGGAGCTGTTTTTT	CASHSWSGELFF
few	TRBD1	14	TRBV12-3/TRBV12-4	TRBJ2-7	TGTGCCAGCAGTTTCGACAGGGCCAACTACGAGCAGTACTTC	CASSFDRANYEQYF
few	.	17	TRBV15	TRBJ2-1	TGTGCCACCAGCAAGTGGGGGGCAGGGATAACCTACAATGAGCAGTTCTTC	CATSKWGAGITYNEQFF
.	.	13	TRBV6-6	TRBJ2-1	TGTGCCAGCGGTGGACGGACTTACAATGAGCAGTTCTTC	CASGGRTYNEQFF
.	.	13	TRBV18	TRBJ2-7	TGTGCCAGCTCCCCGGGACCCCTTTACGAGCAGTACTTC	CASSPGPLYEQYF
.	.	18	TRBV21-1	TRBJ2-7	TGTGCCAGCAGCAAAGCTTTCCGGCCCCGACAGGGAACCTACGAGCAGTACTTC	CASSKAFRPRQGTYEQYF
.	TRBD1	17	TRBV24-1	TRBJ2-1	TGTGCCACCAGTGCCAAGGCCGGGACAGGGGTATACAATGAGCAGTTCTTC	CATSAKAGTGVYNEQFF
.	TRBD2	16	TRBV24-1	TRBJ2-3	TGTGCCACCAGTGACGCCCCCGGGAGGGACGTAGATACGCAGTATTTT	CATSDAPGRDVDTQYF
.	.	15	TRBV7-2	TRBJ2-1	TGTGCCAGCAGCTTAGCGGGGGGGCTTTTCAATGAGCAGTTCTTC	CASSLAGGLFNEQFF
few	.	16	TRBV2	TRBJ2-1	TGTGCCAGCAGTGCGCGGCGGGGTGAATATTTAAATGAGCAGTTCTTC	CASSARRGEYLNEQFF
.	TRBD1	16	TRBV7-6	TRBJ2-1	TGTGCCAGCAGCTTAGGACAGGGTGTGTTGTACAATGAGCAGTTCTTC	CASSLGQGVLYNEQFF
.	.	10	TRBV6-1	TRBJ1-1	TGTGCCAGCAGGAACGCTGAAGCTTTCTTT	CASRNAEAFF
few	.	13	TRBV2	TRBJ1-1	TGTGCCAGCAGGGAGGAAGCGAACACTGAAGCTTTCTTT	CASREEANTEAFF
.	.	13	TRBV6-2/TRBV6-3	TRBJ2-7	TGTGCCAGCAGTCGGGACTTGAGCTACGAGCAGTACTTC	CASSRDLSYEQYF
.	.	15	TRBV11-2	TRBJ2-1	TGTGCCAGCAGCACCGTGACTAGGGCATACAATGAGCAGTTCTTC	CASSTVTRAYNEQFF
.	.	15	TRBV12-3/TRBV12-4	TRBJ2-7	TGTGCCAGCAGTTCGCGGTCAACGGGTTCCTACGAGCAGTACTTC	CASSSRSTGSYEQYF
.	.	16	TRBV5-8	TRBJ1-2	TGTGCCAGCAGCTTGGACGTATACGGACGGGACTATGGCTACACCTTC	CASSLDVYGRDYGYTF
.	TRBD2	15	TRBV12-3/TRBV12-4	TRBJ2-1	TGTGCCAGCAAGACTAGCGGGAGGGCCCACAATGAGCAGTTCTTC	CASKTSGRAHNEQFF
.	.	14	TRBV20-1	TRBJ2-1	TGCAGTGCTAGAGTCCCGAACTCCTACAATGAGCAGTTCTTC	CSARVPNSYNEQFF
few	TRBD1	16	TRBV28	TRBJ2-3	TGTGCCAGCAGTTTACAATCCGGGACAGGGACGGATACGCAGTATTTT	CASSLQSGTGTDTQYF
few	TRBD2	16	TRBV6-1	TRBJ2-2	TGTGCCAGCAGTACCAGACTAGCAGAAAACTTACGGGAGCTGTTTTTT	CASSTRLAENLRELFF
few	.	13	TRBV6-2/TRBV6-3	TRBJ2-5	TGTGCCAGCAGGGCTAGCGCGTCCGAGACCCAGTACTTC	CASRASASETQYF
.	.	13	TRBV6-1	TRBJ2-2	TGTGCCAGCAGTGATCAGGCCCCCGGGGAGCTGTTTTTT	CASSDQAPGELFF
few	.	15	TRBV3-1	TRBJ2-1	TGTGCCAGCAGACAAGGACCGACCTCCTACAATGAGCAGTTCTTC	CASRQGPTSYNEQFF
few	TRBD2	14	TRBV6-5	TRBJ2-1	TGTGCCAGCAGTTATGGGGACTATAACAATGAGCAGTTCTTC	CASSYGDYNNEQFF
.	.	12	TRBV6-5	TRBJ2-7	TGTGCCAGCAGTGGGGGACTTCGCGAGCAGTACTTC	CASSGGLREQYF
.	.	16	TRBV12-3/TRBV12-4	TRBJ2-2	TGTGCCAGCAGCCTAGTTCACCCAGGGGGGCAGGGGGAGCTGTTTTTT	CASSLVHPGGQGELFF
few	TRBD2	15	TRBV10-3	TRBJ2-3	TGTGCCATCAGCCGACTAGCGGGGTCCACAGATACGCAGTATTTT	CAISRLAGSTDTQYF
.	.	14	TRBV5-1	TRBJ2-1	TGCGCCAGCAGCCAGGAGGGCTACCCCAATGAGCAGTTCTTC	CASSQEGYPNEQFF
.	.	15	TRBV5-1	TRBJ2-1	TGCGCCAGCAGCTCACGGGATTCGTCCTACAATGAGCAGTTCTTC	CASSSRDSSYNEQFF
few	.	15	TRBV12-3/TRBV12-4	TRBJ2-2	TGTGCCAGCAGTTTATTTCGGGGATCCACCGGGGAGCTGTTTTTT	CASSLFRGSTGELFF
few	.	13	TRBV7-3	TRBJ1-1	TGTGCCAGCAGCTTAAGTTTATCCACTGAAGCTTTCTTT	CASSLSLSTEAFF
.	TRBD1	16	TRBV5-8	TRBJ2-1	TGTGCCAGCAGCGGTGACAGGGGGAGATTCTACAATGAGCAGTTCTTC	CASSGDRGRFYNEQFF
once	.	13	TRBV4-1	TRBJ1-2	TGCGCCAGCAGCCCCACGGAAGTCTATGGCTACACCTTC	CASSPTEVYGYTF
.	.	17	TRBV6-1	TRBJ2-1	TGTGCCAGCAGTGAAGTCGGCGGCTTTTCCGTTTCGGATGAGCAGTTCTTC	CASSEVGGFSVSDEQFF
.	TRBD2	14	TRBV6-1	TRBJ2-3	TGTGCCAGCAGCCCTAGCGGCTGGGTGGATACGCAGTATTTT	CASSPSGWVDTQYF
.	.	13	TRBV6-2/TRBV6-3	TRBJ2-7	TGTGCCAGCACCGCCAGGCTAGTTTACGAGCAGTACTTC	CASTARLVYEQYF